This T cell receptor (beta chain) stems from a study of T cell responses to AZD1222 COVID-19 vaccine. Study-wide results and limits: CD4 TCRs covered the whole spike, strongest at regions 160-218 and 743-854.

Profiled with immunoSEQ multiplex PCR; TCRdb holds only in-frame clones, not every one. The repertoire has approximately 150,000 clones, roughly 84% of them found once; the top ten carry 5% to 5.5%. The CDR3 extends over 15 amino acids. The ends lost 0 bases at V and 6 bases at J; junction bases unmatched: 6. Germline CDR1 and CDR2: SGHRS and YFSETQ. In the case of this clone: Its antigen is unknown.

The gene calls are TRBV5-1 and TRBJ2-1; the match to TRBD1 covers 7 bases. The receptor comes from an adult who received the AZD1222 COVID-19 vaccine. The input for sequencing was peripheral blood, taken 28 days after the second AZD1222 dose. The CDR3 is CASSLAGQSLNEQFF. In nucleotides, the CDR3 is TGCGCCAGCAGCTTGGCGGGACAGAGTCTCAATGAGCAGTTCTTC.